The 22 T cell receptor beta chains in this list originate from one sample, sequenced in a study of cytomegalovirus exposure and HLA in healthy donors. The PCR was carried out with 60 Vbeta primers and 13 Jbeta primers. Sequenced by immunoSEQ multiplex PCR; TCRdb stores in-frame clones only, minus some. The table lists approximately 100,000 clones, about nine tenths of them singletons. Sequenced input: PBMCs. The receptors here all came from a man aged 25 to 40 in good health and CMV-seropositive.

The chain employs TRBV7-3 and TRBJ2-1, with 11 bases identical to TRBD2. The CDR3 extends over 15 amino acids. Germline assignment: CDR1 SGHTA and CDR2 FQGTGA. After removal of 5 bases from V and 8 bases from J, the junction contained 8 bases not matched to a gene. The CDR3 bases are TGTGCCAGCAGCCTTGGACTAGCGGGTATAGATGAGCAGTTCTTC. This encodes CASSLGLAGIDEQFF.

This clone was seen only once. The chain links TRBV9 to TRBJ2-3, with D perhaps matching TRBD1 (5 bases). Trimming stripped 2 bases from V and 10 bases from J, with 14 bases between. The CDR3 is made up of 13 amino acids. Germline CDR1 reads SGDLS; CDR2 reads YYNGEE. Here the CDR3 DNA reads TGTGCCAGCAGCGTGGAGATAGGGGTGGCGCAGTATTTT. Translating it yields CASSVEIGVAQYF.

The chain carries TRBV27 and TRBJ1-2; D call uncertain. Trimming cost V 6 bases and J 6 bases, with 14 bases left between them. This CDR3 contains 13 residues. In germline, CDR1 is MNHEY, CDR2 SMNVEV (reference sequence). This CDR3 is CASSLGPGNGYTF. Here the CDR3 DNA reads TGTGCCAGCAGCCTAGGGCCGGGGAATGGCTACACCTTC.

The rearrangement joins TRBV13 to TRBJ2-7; the match to TRBD1 covers 8 bases. From germline, CDR1 is PRHDT and CDR2 FYEKMQ (reference sequence). There are 13 residues in the CDR3. The V and J ends lost 5 bases and 6 bases, in that order; junction bases with no gene match: 6. The CDR3 DNA follows: TGTGCCAGCAGCACACGGACAGGGAGCGAGCAGTACTTC. Translated: CASSTRTGSEQYF.

The rearrangement joins TRBV28 to TRBJ2-6; 8 nucleotides agree with TRBD1. The V and J ends lost 6 bases and 4 bases, in that order; junction bases with no gene match: 8. This CDR3 is built from 16 residues. From germline, CDR1 is MDHEN and CDR2 SYDVKM. The CDR3 here is CASSRQGRSGANVLTF. CDR3 coding DNA: TGTGCCAGCAGCCGACAGGGGAGGTCAGGGGCCAACGTCCTGACTTTC.

The chain couples TRBV28 to TRBJ2-5, with a possible D match to TRBD2 (5 bases). CDR1 and CDR2 from the germline V gene are MDHEN and SYDVKM. This CDR3 has 12 residues. Trimming took off 8 bases at V and 5 bases at J, with 12 bases between the two ends. CDR3 nucleotides: TGTGCCAGCGGGTCCGGCGGGGAGACCCAGTACTTC. Amino acid sequence: CASGSGGETQYF.

The J gene is TRBJ2-5, the V gene TRBV11-3; D not certain. Trimming stripped 5 bases from V and 5 bases from J, with 12 bases between. Germline-derived CDR1 and CDR2 are SGHNT and YENEEA. The CDR3 length is 13 residues. The CDR3 region is CASSLVFRETQYF. The CDR3 nucleotides read TGTGCCAGCAGCCTCGTCTTCAGGGAGACCCAGTACTTC.

This chain links TRBV4-1 with TRBJ1-2, with D possibly matching TRBD1 (6 bases). This CDR3 is 16 amino acids long. CDR1 and CDR2 (germline): MGHRA, YSYEKL. Trimming stripped 5 bases from V and 2 bases from J, with 18 bases between. In DNA, the CDR3 is TGCGCCAGCAGCACGGTGGGAGGGGGTGGAAACTATGGCTACACCTTC. Amino acids: CASSTVGGGGNYGYTF.

The chain uses TRBV7-9 and TRBJ2-5; 12 bases line up with TRBD2. The CDR3 spans 16 residues. V shed 5 bases, J shed 1 base, and the junction held 5 bases outside the gene matches. The germline gives CDR1 SEHNR, CDR2 FQNEAQ (reference sequence). The CDR3 region is CASSGLTSGSQETQYF. The CDR3, as DNA: TGTGCCAGCAGCGGACTGACTAGCGGGAGCCAAGAGACCCAGTACTTC.

The V gene is TRBV19, the J gene TRBJ2-7; 10 nucleotides match TRBD2. J was trimmed by 7 bases and V by 9 bases; bases with no gene match: 9. The CDR3 has 13 residues. Germline loops: CDR1 LNHDA, CDR2 SQIVND (reference sequence). CDR3 protein: CASHSGRLVEQYF. DNA for the CDR3: TGTGCCAGCCATAGCGGGAGGTTGGTTGAGCAGTACTTC.

The chain combines TRBV11-3 with TRBJ2-1; 9 nucleotides agree with TRBD2. V trimming: 3 bases; J trimming: 5 bases; junction bases outside the gene matches: 5. Germline V gives CDR1 SGHNT, CDR2 YENEEA. The CDR3 has 15 amino acids. CDR3 residues: CASSLTSGRNNEQFF. CDR3 in DNA: TGTGCCAGCAGCTTGACTAGCGGTAGGAACAATGAGCAGTTCTTC. Complete variable domain (other parts from reference TRBV11-3 and TRBJ2-1): EAGVVQSPRYKIIEKKQPVAFWCNPISGHNTLYWYLQNLGQGPELLIRYENEEAVDDSQLPKDRFSAERLKGVDSTLKIQPAELGDSAVYLCASSLTSGRNNEQFFGPGTRLTVL.

This chain joins TRBV7-6 and TRBJ2-7, with TRBD1 matching 7 bases. The CDR3 is 13 residues long. CDR1 and CDR2 from the germline V gene are SGHVS and FNYEAQ. With V trimmed by 5 bases and J by 6 bases, 7 bases remained unmatched. The chain's CDR3 is CASSRDRVGEQYF. The CDR3 DNA sequence: TGTGCCAGCAGCCGCGACAGGGTTGGCGAGCAGTACTTC.

The V and J genes are TRBV19 and TRBJ2-1; TRBD2 agrees at 8 bases. The CDR3 totals 15 residues. The V gene end was trimmed by 6 bases and the J gene end by 4 bases; junction bases not matched to a gene: 8. Germline V gene sequence: CDR1 LNHDA, CDR2 SQIVND (reference sequence). The CDR3 DNA reads as TGTGCCAGTAGCATTAGCGGGAATCAGTACAATGAGCAGTTCTTC. Translated, it gives CASSISGNQYNEQFF.

The chain is built from TRBV5-1 and TRBJ2-3; 7 bases line up with TRBD2. The CDR3 runs to 15 residues. CDR1 is SGHRS and CDR2 is YFSETQ in the germline V gene. The trim removed 7 bases at V and 5 bases at J, leaving 13 bases unmatched. The CDR3 sequence: CASFESGGWGDTQYF. The DNA for the CDR3 is TGCGCCAGCTTCGAGTCGGGAGGTTGGGGAGATACGCAGTATTTT. The full variable domain, in which reference TRBV5-1 and TRBJ2-3 provide the parts outside the CDR3, is KAGVTQTPRYLIKTRGQQVTLSCSPISGHRSVSWYQQTPGQGLQFLFEYFSETQRNKGNFPGRFSGRQFSNSRSEMNVSTLELGDSALYLCASFESGGWGDTQYFGPGTRLTVL.

The chain joins TRBV18 to TRBJ2-1, with D hard to call. Trimming removed 1 base at V and 4 bases at J, with 11 bases between. The CDR3 covers 15 residues. The V gene's germline CDR1 is KGHSH and CDR2 LQKENI. CDR3 DNA sequence: TGTGCCAGCTCACCACTTCCGACTCTGTACAATGAGCAGTTCTTC. Its translation: CASSPLPTLYNEQFF.

This clone was found once. The chain employs TRBV30 and TRBJ2-1; TRBD2 agrees at 10 bases. The ends lost 5 bases at V and 8 bases at J; junction bases unmatched: 6. Germline V gene sequence: CDR1 GTSNPN, CDR2 SVGIG (reference sequence). CDR3 length: 13 residues. The CDR3 sequence: CAWRLAGADEQFF. CDR3 nucleotide sequence: TGTGCCTGGCGGCTAGCGGGAGCCGATGAGCAGTTCTTC.

The chain joins TRBV28 to TRBJ2-7; 10 bases fit TRBD1. J gave up 3 bases and V 2 bases, and 4 bases lay outside the gene matches. Germline CDR1 MDHEN, CDR2 SYDVKM. The CDR3 is 15 amino acids. The CDR3 sequence: CASSLGTGVHYEQYF. The CDR3 DNA is TGTGCCAGCAGTTTAGGGACAGGGGTCCACTACGAGCAGTACTTC.

V and J are TRBV2 and TRBJ1-2; possibly TRBD1 for D (5 bases). This CDR3 comprises 14 residues. With 2 bases removed from V and 4 bases from J, the gap between germline ends came to 11 bases. Germline lookup yields CDR1 SNHLY and CDR2 FYNNEI. CDR3 in amino acids: CASSEMDMSYGYTF. In DNA, the CDR3 is TGTGCCAGCAGTGAAATGGACATGAGCTATGGCTACACCTTC.

The CDR3 loop reads CASGSSYHEQYF. The CDR3 DNA sequence: TGCGCCAGCGGCTCCTCTTACCACGAGCAGTACTTC. The chain combines TRBV10-2 with TRBJ2-7; no clear D. The CDR3 loop spans 12 amino acids. Trimming shortened V by 8 bases and J by 5 bases, and 13 bases separated the two germline ends. Germline CDR1 WSHSY, CDR2 SAAADI.

A few counts support this clone. The CDR3 region is CASSLGTEGNTIYF. CDR3 nucleotide sequence: TGTGCCAGCAGCTTAGGGACAGAGGGAAACACCATATATTTT. The V and J genes are TRBV11-2 and TRBJ1-3, with D tentatively TRBD1 (6 bases). Trimming cost V 1 base and J 4 bases, with 8 bases left between them. The CDR3 consists of 14 residues. Germline-derived CDR1 and CDR2 are SGHAT and FQNNGV.

This chain connects TRBV28 to TRBJ1-2, with 8 positions matching TRBD1. In germline, CDR1 is MDHEN, CDR2 SYDVKM. The CDR3 has 13 amino acids. The V gene end was trimmed by 5 bases and the J gene end by 4 bases; junction bases not matched to a gene: 3. CDR3 sequence (DNA): TGTGCCAGCAGTCCAGGGGGCGGCTATGGCTACACCTTC. It is translated as CASSPGGGYGYTF.

A single count supports this clone. The DNA for the CDR3 is TGTGCCAGCAGCTTACCGACAGCGTCGGCGGACACCGGGGAGCTGTTTTTT. Its protein is CASSLPTASADTGELFF. The chain is built from TRBV7-6 and TRBJ2-2; tentatively, D is TRBD1 (5 bases). Germline V gene sequence: CDR1 SGHVS, CDR2 FNYEAQ. V dropped 2 bases and J dropped 3 bases, with 16 bases sitting between them. The CDR3 runs 17 residues.